This TCR beta chain was profiled in a study of shared clonotypes between healthy human individuals. Study findings and constraints: Genetic and exposure-history diversity was limited by the few donors. Blood alone was sampled, and tissue repertoires likely differ.

Deep-level assay runs were performed. Method: immunoSEQ multiplex PCR; TCRdb's copy keeps in-frame clones and lacks some. The sample records hundreds of thousands of clones, around 77% being singletons. V shed 1 base and J 4 bases; nucleotides not matched to a gene: 4. CDR3 size: 15 residues. Germline V CDR1 and CDR2: GTSNPN, SVGIG (reference sequence). With respect to this clone: The antigen is unknown.

Sequencing was done on a sample of PBMCs. The receptor was derived from a woman between 35 and 50 years old in good health. Some clones in this sample may be carry-over from other donors' samples. This chain uses TRBV30 with TRBJ2-7, with 13 nucleotides matching TRBD2. CDR3 residues: CAWSGTSGSLYEQYF. The CDR3 DNA follows: TGTGCCTGGAGTGGGACTAGCGGGAGTTTATACGAGCAGTACTTC.